The 25 T cell receptor beta chains in this list originate from one sample, sequenced in a study of T-cell memory formation after mild COVID-19 (dated by TCRdb to 2020 to 2023). Preparation of the library involved 5' RACE. Reads for this sample came from an Illumina NovaSeq 6000. TCRdb cleaned the public reads at Q25 with fastp, built clones with MiXCR and kept in-frame beta chains. Each CDR3 protein appears once, grouped with its most common genes and DNA. The sample table shows about 290,000 distinct CDR3 sequences, and more than 15% are seen once. Over 20% of the sample rests with the top ten. The sequenced sample consisted of PBMCs or a T cell subset sorted from them (not recorded which). The origin of the receptors is a man between 18 and 35 years old who had mild COVID-19 (a few samples of this study predate the infection). The sample titles of this study are shuffled in the database, so cell type and time point are left out; the donor was told from shared clones.

There are a few counts of this clonotype. J is TRBJ2-7 and V is TRBV4-1; 8 bases map to TRBD1. Per the germline V gene, CDR1 is MGHRA and CDR2 is YSYEKL. J gave up 6 bases and V 0 bases, and 10 bases lay outside the gene matches. This CDR3 is built from 16 residues. The CDR3: CASSQDPPTGVGEQYF. The CDR3 DNA sequence: TGCGCCAGCAGCCAAGACCCCCCGACAGGGGTGGGCGAGCAGTACTTC.

V usage is TRBV2 and J usage is TRBJ2-2; D is perhaps TRBD1 or TRBD2 (6 bases each). This CDR3 region has 16 residues. V was shortened by 8 bases and J by 5 bases, with 21 bases between the two germline ends. The germline V gene encodes CDR1 SNHLY and CDR2 FYNNEI. The CDR3 here is CASSGPRQAGTGELFF. The DNA of the CDR3 is TGTGCCAGCTCGGGACCTAGACAGGCGGGAACCGGGGAGCTGTTTTTT. Full variable domain (remainder filled in from reference TRBV2 and TRBJ2-2): EPEVTQTPSHQVTQMGQEVILRCVPISNHLYFYWYRQILGQKVEFLVSFYNNEISEKSEIFDDQFSVERPDGSNFTLKIRSTKLEDSAMYFCASSGPRQAGTGELFFGEGSRLTVL.

The J gene is TRBJ2-2, the V gene TRBV24-1; D perhaps matches TRBD2 (6 bases). V was trimmed by 3 bases and J by 3 bases, leaving 13 bases between them. Per germline, CDR1 KGHDR and CDR2 SFDVKD. CDR3 size: 16 residues. CDR3 coding DNA: TGTGCCACCAGTGATCCCACAGCGGGTTACACCGGGGAGCTGTTTTTT. Translating it yields CATSDPTAGYTGELFF.

In the case of this clonotype: A much larger clone differs from this one at a single base, so this may be a read error. The chain employs TRBV6-6 and TRBJ2-1; D is unclear. V was pared by 2 bases and J by 1 base, with 3 bases between. CDR3 length: 13 residues. CDR1 is MNHNY and CDR2 is SVGAGI in the germline V gene (reference sequence). CDR3 DNA sequence: TGTGCCAGCAGTTACAGGTCCTACAATGAGCAGTTCTTC. It is translated as CASSYRSYNEQFF.

The V call is TRBV5-1, the J call TRBJ1-1; maybe TRBD1 (6 bases). Germline loops: CDR1 SGHRS, CDR2 YFSETQ. The CDR3 has 17 amino acids. V lost 0 bases and J lost 6, with 21 bases in between. The CDR3 reads CASSLAQSTGMDAEAFF. CDR3 nucleotides: TGCGCCAGCAGCTTGGCTCAGTCTACAGGGATGGACGCTGAAGCTTTCTTT. The whole variable domain, filled in from reference TRBV5-1 and TRBJ1-1, reads KAGVTQTPRYLIKTRGQQVTLSCSPISGHRSVSWYQQTPGQGLQFLFEYFSETQRNKGNFPGRFSGRQFSNSRSEMNVSTLELGDSALYLCASSLAQSTGMDAEAFFGQGTRLTVV.

This clonotype has only a few counts. This chain joins TRBV28 and TRBJ2-6; D unclear. CDR3 length equals 13 residues. CDR1 is MDHEN, CDR2 SYDVKM, per germline. The V and J ends lost 5 bases and 4 bases respectively, with 6 bases between them. The CDR3 nucleotides are TGTGCCAGCAGTAGGGTCGGGGCCAACGTCCTGACTTTC. Its translation: CASSRVGANVLTF.

This clonotype was seen a single time. The chain employs TRBV19 and TRBJ2-1, with D possibly being TRBD2 (6 bases). This CDR3 has 15 residues. Trimming took off 3 bases at V and 8 bases at J, with 17 bases between the two ends. In germline, CDR1 is LNHDA, CDR2 SQIVND (reference sequence). In DNA form, the CDR3 reads TGTGCCAGTAGTATGTTCGGGGAGGCTGTGGATGAGCAGTTCTTC. This translates into CASSMFGEAVDEQFF.

The chain carries TRBV25-1 and TRBJ2-6; 7 bases are a match to TRBD1. Unmatched junction bases numbered 7, after V lost 5 bases and J lost 0 bases. Germline loops: CDR1 MGHDK, CDR2 SYGVNS. The CDR3 contains 17 residues. Here the CDR3 DNA reads TGTGCCAGCAGTTTCAGGACAGGAAGCTCTGGGGCCAACGTCCTGACTTTC. It yields the protein CASSFRTGSSGANVLTF.

This clonotype was seen only a few times. The chain links TRBV4-1 to TRBJ1-5; 9 bases match TRBD1. CDR3 length equals 16 residues. The J segment lost 9 bases and the V segment lost 0 bases, leaving 9 bases of the junction unmatched. Germline lookup yields CDR1 MGHRA and CDR2 YSYEKL. The CDR3 bases are TGCGCCAGCAGCCAAGAATTCAGGACAGGGGTTCCGCCCCAGCATTTT. Protein: CASSQEFRTGVPPQHF.

V gene TRBV29-1 combines with J gene TRBJ2-1, with D maybe TRBD1 (6 bases). The germline CDR1 and CDR2 sequences are SQVTM and ANQGSEA. CDR3 length: 12 amino acids. V was shortened by 8 bases and J by 6 bases, with 14 bases between the two germline ends. The CDR3 is CSSEEQGNEQFF. The CDR3 bases are TGCAGCTCAGAAGAACAGGGCAATGAGCAGTTCTTC.

This clonotype was seen many times. The V and J genes are TRBV7-3 and TRBJ2-5; TRBD2 aligns across 7 bases. Germline V gene sequence: CDR1 SGHTA, CDR2 FQGTGA. This CDR3 is 14 amino acids long. J was trimmed by 7 bases and V by 5 bases; bases with no gene match: 10. The CDR3 spells CASSPAAGSGTQYF. DNA of the CDR3: TGTGCCAGCAGCCCCGCAGCGGGGTCGGGGACCCAGTACTTC.

The V and J genes are TRBV7-2 and TRBJ2-5; possibly TRBD1 for D (5 bases). V was clipped by 3 bases and J by 5 bases, with 16 bases between them. From germline, CDR1 is SGHTA and CDR2 FQGNSA. The CDR3 is 15 amino acids. The CDR3 spells CASSFPAGFLETQYF. In DNA form, the CDR3 reads TGTGCCAGCAGCTTCCCCGCAGGGTTTCTGGAGACCCAGTACTTC.

This clonotype was seen repeatedly, ten times or more. The chain has TRBV4-3 and TRBJ2-1, with D hard to call. The CDR3 has 14 amino acids. Trimming removed 0 bases from V and 9 bases from J, with 12 bases in between. CDR1 is LGHNA, CDR2 YSLEER, per germline. CDR3 DNA: TGCGCCAGCAGCCAAGATTTGGGAAACACTGAGCAGTTCTTC. Its translation is CASSQDLGNTEQFF.

In this sample, this clonotype turned up many times. This chain uses TRBV11-2 with TRBJ1-1; 7 nucleotides align to TRBD1. Germline V lookup: CDR1 SGHAT, CDR2 FQNNGV. This CDR3 is built from 14 residues. V dropped 2 bases and J dropped 2; count of bases not matched to a gene: 2. The CDR3 here is CASSLTGANTEAFF. DNA of the CDR3: TGTGCCAGCAGCTTAACAGGGGCAAACACTGAAGCTTTCTTT.

The chain employs TRBV6-2 or TRBV6-3 and TRBJ1-5; D gene uncertain. Germline V gives CDR1 MNHEY, CDR2 SVGEGT. V was pared by 6 bases and J by 3 bases, with 12 bases between. This CDR3 is 14 amino acids long. This CDR3 reads CASRLDGLNQPQHF. The CDR3 region has the DNA TGTGCCAGCAGGCTAGACGGCCTCAATCAGCCCCAGCATTTT.

The chain uses TRBV20-1 and TRBJ2-7, with D perhaps matching TRBD1 (6 bases). Germline V gene data show CDR1 as DFQATT and CDR2 as SNEGSKA (reference sequence). Deletions cut 3 bases from V and 3 bases from J, with 9 bases between. The CDR3 has 12 residues. CDR3 sequence: CSARHRVYEQYV. Written as DNA, the CDR3 is TGCAGTGCTAGGCACAGGGTCTACGAGCAGTACGTC.

The V gene is TRBV11-3, the J gene TRBJ2-3; D gene ambiguous. Trimming cost V 7 bases and J 2 bases, with 7 bases left between them. Germline V gene data show CDR1 as SGHNT and CDR2 as YENEEA. The length of the CDR3 is 12 residues. The CDR3 region has the DNA TGTGCCAGCAAAGGGAACACAGATACGCAGTATTTT. It yields the protein CASKGNTDTQYF.

This sequence joins TRBV7-9 and TRBJ2-3; D not certain. V dropped 5 bases and J dropped 7 bases, with 16 bases sitting between them. The CDR3 sequence is 14 residues long. Germline V gene lookup returns CDR1 SEHNR and CDR2 FQNEAQ (reference sequence). Here the CDR3 DNA reads TGTGCCAGCAGCCCTCGGACCCTTGATCATACGCAGTATTTT. Its translation: CASSPRTLDHTQYF.

V is TRBV14 and J is TRBJ2-1; 8 bases are shared with TRBD2. This CDR3 has 13 residues. CDR1 is SGHDN and CDR2 is FVKESK in the germline V gene. V trimming: 5 bases; J trimming: 7 bases; junction bases outside the gene matches: 4. The CDR3: CASSKSGGNEQFF. The CDR3 bases are TGTGCCAGCAGCAAGAGCGGGGGAAATGAGCAGTTCTTC.

This clonotype was seen only a few times. The chain employs TRBV4-2 and TRBJ1-2; no firm D call. V dropped 0 bases and J dropped 0 bases, with 8 bases sitting between them. Germline V CDR1 and CDR2: LGHNA, YNFKEQ. This CDR3 is 15 amino acids long. This CDR3 is CASSQEARANYGYTF. The CDR3 DNA is TGTGCCAGCAGCCAAGAAGCGCGAGCTAACTATGGCTACACCTTC.

There are a few counts of this clonotype. The chain carries TRBV6-1 and TRBJ2-7, with 10 bases aligning to TRBD1. The germline gives CDR1 MNHNS, CDR2 SASEGT. The CDR3 covers 14 residues. The V gene end was trimmed by 7 bases and the J gene end by 2 bases; junction bases not matched to a gene: 5. This CDR3 reads CASMVGTGAYEQYV. DNA for the CDR3: TGTGCCAGCATGGTTGGGACAGGGGCCTACGAGCAGTACGTC.

V gene TRBV4-3 combines with J gene TRBJ2-2; D is unresolved. Looked up from germline, CDR1 is LGHNA and CDR2 is YSLEER. The V end was cut by 0 bases, the J end by 8 bases, with 19 bases between. This CDR3 has 17 residues. CDR3 coding DNA: TGCGCCAGCAGCCAAGAAAGGCGCTCTGGTCTGTGGGGGGAGCTGTTTTTT. Translated: CASSQERRSGLWGELFF.

In this sample, this clonotype turned up a few times. The chain couples TRBV4-2 to TRBJ2-7; perhaps TRBD1 as D (5 bases). CDR1 and CDR2 (germline): LGHNA, YNFKEQ. The CDR3 loop spans 15 amino acids. The V and J ends lost 0 bases and 7 bases respectively, with 16 bases between them. CDR3 bases: TGTGCCAGCAGCCAAGACTTCAGGGTTGAAAAGGAGCAGTACTTC. Amino acid sequence: CASSQDFRVEKEQYF.

This clonotype showed up just a few times. This chain links TRBV7-2 with TRBJ1-5, with D perhaps matching TRBD1 (6 bases). Germline V lookup: CDR1 SGHTA, CDR2 FQGNSA. V gave up 3 bases and J gave up 1 base, with 10 bases separating them. The CDR3 is 15 residues long. CDR3 in DNA: TGTGCCAGCAGCTTTTCGGGGGCGAGCAATCAGCCCCAGCATTTT. Amino acid sequence: CASSFSGASNQPQHF. Full variable domain (outside the CDR3, taken from reference TRBV7-2 and TRBJ1-5): GAGVSQSPSNKVTEKGKDVELRCDPISGHTALYWYRQSLGQGLEFLIYFQGNSAPDKSGLPSDRFSAERTGGSVSTLTIQRTQQEDSAVYLCASSFSGASNQPQHFGDGTRLSIL.

This clonotype was counted only a few times. The V gene is TRBV29-1, the J gene TRBJ1-2, with a weak D call TRBD1 (5 bases). The CDR3 extends over 14 amino acids. The germline V and J ends were trimmed by 7 bases and 1 base, with 16 bases remaining between them. CDR1 SQVTM and CDR2 ANQGSEA come from the germline V gene. The CDR3 is CSAETRQLNYGYTF. The CDR3 coding sequence is TGCAGCGCCGAAACCCGACAGCTTAACTATGGCTACACCTTC.